By proportion, the clone carrying this T cell receptor (beta chain) is medium-sized. Its antigen remains unidentified. The data belong to a study of T and B cells in COVID-19 patients. Study observations and caveats: Symptomatic-phase blood samples from mildly ill patients and early samples from severe cases were scarce.

BIOMED2 TRB-A/B primer pools were used in multiplex TRB PCR. TCRdb used MiXCR to reprocess the multiplex PCR reads, holding one entry per CDR3 protein. The sample includes roughly 4,600 distinct CDR3 sequences, roughly a fifth of them seen just once. From blood, about 250-550 ng of genomic DNA served as TRB template. CDR3 size: 13 residues. Per the germline V gene, CDR1 is LNHDA and CDR2 is SQIVND (reference sequence). Deletions cut 7 bases from V and 1 base from J, with 10 bases between. The chain has TRBV19 and TRBJ1-1, with a weak D call TRBD1 (5 bases). Sequencing was performed on blood. This receptor was identified in a human donor with active COVID-19. CDR3: CASIKDRNTEAFF. As DNA, the CDR3 is TGTGCCAGTATTAAAGACAGGAACACTGAAGCTTTCTTT.